This T cell receptor (beta chain) originates from a study of beta chain features in type 1 diabetes. Losses at the gene ends were 0 bases for V and 4 bases for J; bases not matched to a gene: 15. The germline gives CDR1 MNHEY, CDR2 SMNVEV (reference sequence). The CDR3 is 20 amino acids. Every isolated RNA sample was fully reverse transcribed, so sequencing captured expressed TCRB transcripts. The assay was immunoSEQ multiplex PCR, and TCRdb's table has in-frame clones only and misses some. The table records hundreds of thousands of clones, 12% to 15% of them present only once. This clone was counted only a few times.

This clonotype was sampled from a man aged 30 to 39 in good health. The rearrangement links TRBV27 to TRBJ2-1; 10 bases align to TRBD2. What was sequenced was central memory CD4+ T cells from blood. The CDR3 sequence is CASSLSSTDPGTSEYNEQFF. Here the CDR3 DNA reads TGTGCCAGCAGTTTATCATCGACTGACCCCGGGACTAGCGAATACAATGAGCAGTTCTTC.